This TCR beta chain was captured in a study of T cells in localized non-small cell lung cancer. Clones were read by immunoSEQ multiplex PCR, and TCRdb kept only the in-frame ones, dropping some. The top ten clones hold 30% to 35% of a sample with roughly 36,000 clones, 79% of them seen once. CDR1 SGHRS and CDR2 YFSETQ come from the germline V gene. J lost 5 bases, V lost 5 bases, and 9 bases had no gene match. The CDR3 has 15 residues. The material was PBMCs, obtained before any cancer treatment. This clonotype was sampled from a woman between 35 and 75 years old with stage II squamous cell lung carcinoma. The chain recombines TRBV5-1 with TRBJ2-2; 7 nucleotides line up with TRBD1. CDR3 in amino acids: CASRAGTEPTGELFF. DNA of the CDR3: TGCGCCAGCAGGGCCGGGACAGAGCCGACCGGGGAGCTGTTTTTT.